The TCR beta chain under discussion was sequenced for a study of CD8 T cells in Susac syndrome. A word on this clonotype: Mismatch with germline at one junction end may stem from a read error.

CDR3 length: 10 residues. An amount of RNA that ranged from about 0.45 to 1 ug was reverse transcribed with random hexamers. In TCRdb, the immunoSEQ multiplex PCR reads were re-called with MiXCR into one record per CDR3 protein. The table includes roughly 150,000 distinct CDR3 sequences, 85% to 95% detected once. The source of this sequence is a human donor with multiple sclerosis. The V call is TRBV12-3 or TRBV12-4, the J call TRBJ1-1, with D unclear. Sequenced input: CD8+ T cells from PBMCs. CDR3 DNA: TGTGCCAGCAGAAACAATGAAGCTTTCTTT. It translates to CASRNNEAFF.